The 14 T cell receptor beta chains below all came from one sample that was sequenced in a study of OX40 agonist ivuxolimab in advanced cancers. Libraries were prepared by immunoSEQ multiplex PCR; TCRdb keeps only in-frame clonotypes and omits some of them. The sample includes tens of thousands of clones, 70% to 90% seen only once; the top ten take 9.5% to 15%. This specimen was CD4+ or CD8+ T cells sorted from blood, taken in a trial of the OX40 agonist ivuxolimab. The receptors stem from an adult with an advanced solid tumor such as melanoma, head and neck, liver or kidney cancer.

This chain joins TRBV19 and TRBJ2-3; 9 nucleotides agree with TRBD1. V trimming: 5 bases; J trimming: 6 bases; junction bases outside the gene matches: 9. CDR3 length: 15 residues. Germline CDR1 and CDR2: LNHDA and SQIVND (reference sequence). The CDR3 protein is CASSSGDREGDTQYF. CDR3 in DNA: TGTGCCAGTAGTTCCGGGGACAGGGAAGGGGATACGCAGTATTTT.

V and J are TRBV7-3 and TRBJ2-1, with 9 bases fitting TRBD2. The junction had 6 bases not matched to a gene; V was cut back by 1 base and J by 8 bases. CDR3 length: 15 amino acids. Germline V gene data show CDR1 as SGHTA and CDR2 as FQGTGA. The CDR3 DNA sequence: TGTGCCAGCAGCTTAATTAGCGGGAGTAAGGATGAGCAGTTCTTC. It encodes CASSLISGSKDEQFF.

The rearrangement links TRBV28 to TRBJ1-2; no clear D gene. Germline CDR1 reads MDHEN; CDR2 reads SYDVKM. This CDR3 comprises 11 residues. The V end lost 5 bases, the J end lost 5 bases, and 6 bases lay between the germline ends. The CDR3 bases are TGTGCCAGCAGTCCGAGTTATGGCTACACCTTC. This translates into CASSPSYGYTF.

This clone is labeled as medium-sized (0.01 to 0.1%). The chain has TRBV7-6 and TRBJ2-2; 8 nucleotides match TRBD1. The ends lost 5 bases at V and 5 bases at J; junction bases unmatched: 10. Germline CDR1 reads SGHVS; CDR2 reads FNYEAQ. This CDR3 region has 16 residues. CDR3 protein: CASSPGTGGWTGELFF. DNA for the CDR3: TGTGCCAGCAGCCCAGGGACAGGCGGGTGGACCGGGGAGCTGTTTTTT.

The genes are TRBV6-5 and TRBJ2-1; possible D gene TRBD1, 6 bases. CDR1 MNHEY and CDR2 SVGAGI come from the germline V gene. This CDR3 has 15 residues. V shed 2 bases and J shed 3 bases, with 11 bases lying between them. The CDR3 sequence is CASSYGQGIYNEQFF. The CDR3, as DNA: TGTGCCAGCAGTTACGGCCAGGGGATCTACAATGAGCAGTTCTTC.

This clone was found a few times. The DNA of the CDR3 is TGTGCCAGCTCCCGGGACAACGGATGGGCTTTCTTT. Protein sequence: CASSRDNGWAFF. The chain uses TRBV9 and TRBJ1-1, with a tentative D call TRBD1 (6 bases). V gave up 7 bases and J gave up 11 bases, with 18 bases separating them. From germline, CDR1 is SGDLS and CDR2 YYNGEE. The CDR3 contains 12 residues.

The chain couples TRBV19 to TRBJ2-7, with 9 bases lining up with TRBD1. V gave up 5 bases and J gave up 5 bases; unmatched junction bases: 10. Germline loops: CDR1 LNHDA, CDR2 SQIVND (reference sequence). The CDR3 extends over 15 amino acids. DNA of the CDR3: TGTGCCAGTAGTCCCTGGGGACAGGGCTGGAACGAGCAGTACTTC. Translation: CASSPWGQGWNEQYF.

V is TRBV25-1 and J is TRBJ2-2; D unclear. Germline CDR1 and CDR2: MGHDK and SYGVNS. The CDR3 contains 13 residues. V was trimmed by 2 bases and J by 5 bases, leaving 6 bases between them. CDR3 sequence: CASSERVTGELFF. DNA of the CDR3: TGTGCCAGCAGTGAACGGGTTACCGGGGAGCTGTTTTTT.

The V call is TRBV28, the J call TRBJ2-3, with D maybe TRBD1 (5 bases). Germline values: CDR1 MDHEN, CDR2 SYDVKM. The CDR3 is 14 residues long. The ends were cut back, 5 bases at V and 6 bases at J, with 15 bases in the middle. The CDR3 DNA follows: TGTGCCAGCAGTGTTTTAGGGGTACAGGATACGCAGTATTTT. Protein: CASSVLGVQDTQYF.

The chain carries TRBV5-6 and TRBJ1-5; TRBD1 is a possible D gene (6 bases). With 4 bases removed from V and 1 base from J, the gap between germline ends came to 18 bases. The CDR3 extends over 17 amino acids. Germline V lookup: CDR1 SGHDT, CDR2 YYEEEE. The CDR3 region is CASSVGPAGVSNQPQHF. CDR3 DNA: TGTGCCAGCAGCGTGGGGCCGGCAGGGGTGAGCAATCAGCCCCAGCATTTT.

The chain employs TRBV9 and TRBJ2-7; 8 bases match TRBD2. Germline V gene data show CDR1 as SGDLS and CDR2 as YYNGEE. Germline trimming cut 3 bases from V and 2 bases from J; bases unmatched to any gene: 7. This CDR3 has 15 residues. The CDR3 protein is CASSAGRAGAYEQYF. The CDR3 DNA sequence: TGTGCCAGCAGCGCGGGGAGAGCGGGAGCCTACGAGCAGTACTTC.

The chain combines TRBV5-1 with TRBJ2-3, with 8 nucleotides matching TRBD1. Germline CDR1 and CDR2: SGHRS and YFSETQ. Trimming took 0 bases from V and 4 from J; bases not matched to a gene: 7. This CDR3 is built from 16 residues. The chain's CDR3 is CASSLGQGQVPDTQYF. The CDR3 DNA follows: TGCGCCAGCAGCTTGGGGCAGGGACAGGTCCCAGATACGCAGTATTTT.

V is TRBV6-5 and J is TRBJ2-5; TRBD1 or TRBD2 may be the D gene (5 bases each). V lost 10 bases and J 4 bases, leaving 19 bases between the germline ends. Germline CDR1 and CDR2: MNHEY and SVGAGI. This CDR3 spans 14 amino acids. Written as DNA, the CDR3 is TGTGCCACCGTCCGCCCGGGGCGTGGAGAGACCCAGTACTTC. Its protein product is CATVRPGRGETQYF.

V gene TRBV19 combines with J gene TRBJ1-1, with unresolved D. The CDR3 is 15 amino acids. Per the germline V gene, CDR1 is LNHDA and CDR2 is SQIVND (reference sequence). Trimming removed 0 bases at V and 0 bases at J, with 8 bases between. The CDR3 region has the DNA TGTGCCAGTAGTATAGACGGCAAGTTGAACACTGAAGCTTTCTTT. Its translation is CASSIDGKLNTEAFF.